A single sample gave rise to the 27 T cell receptor beta chains below, sequenced in a study of T cells in Graves' hyperthyroidism and ophthalmopathy (dated by TCRdb to the late 2010s). Receptors were amplified or captured by multiplex PCR. Sequencing relied on an Illumina HiSeq 2000. TCR beta CDR3 regions were amplified from RNA transcripts. The first round of RT-PCR for the TCR CDR3 was performed with the HTBI primer set and the Qiagen OneStep RT-PCR kit. The public reads were quality trimmed at Q25 with fastp and then assembled into clones with MiXCR by TCRdb, keeping productive beta chains. Under each unique CDR3 protein, matching rows form one entry showing the most common genes and DNA. For this sample there are some 620,000 distinct CDR3 sequences; 15% to 20% appear just once. The ten largest clones represent 3% to 4% of the sample. Sequencing was performed on blood. These receptors came from a woman in her thirties with Graves' hyperthyroidism.

At least ten counts were recorded for this clonotype. The chain employs TRBV24-1 and TRBJ1-2; D call uncertain. CDR1 is KGHDR and CDR2 is SFDVKD in the germline V gene. The CDR3 length is 11 residues. V lost 9 bases and J lost 7, with 11 bases in between. CDR3 sequence (DNA): TGTGCCACCGGAGAGCAAGGTGGCTACACCTTC. Translation gives CATGEQGGYTF.

The chain has TRBV5-1 and TRBJ2-5; D is possibly TRBD2 (6 bases). V lost 4 bases, J lost 9 bases, and 22 bases lay in between. Germline-derived CDR1 and CDR2 are SGHRS and YFSETQ. CDR3 size: 15 residues. The CDR3 DNA sequence: TGCGCCAGCAGCCCCTCGCTAGCGTCGGCGGAGGCCCAGTACTTC. It encodes CASSPSLASAEAQYF.

At least ten counts were recorded for this clonotype. The chain has TRBV6-1 and TRBJ2-1, with TRBD1 identical over 9 bases. CDR1 and CDR2 (germline): MNHNS, SASEGT. The CDR3 covers 18 residues. J gave up 6 bases and V 6 bases, and 18 bases lay outside the gene matches. The CDR3 reads CASRVDRGAGARVNEQFF. The CDR3 DNA reads as TGTGCCAGCAGGGTCGACAGGGGGGCGGGAGCTAGGGTCAATGAGCAGTTCTTC.

The chain links TRBV14 to TRBJ2-3; possible D gene TRBD1, 5 bases. The germline gives CDR1 SGHDN, CDR2 FVKESK. With 6 bases removed from V and 0 bases from J, the gap between germline ends came to 10 bases. The CDR3 is 14 residues long. The CDR3 nucleotides are TGTGCCAGCAGGGGGCTAAAAAGCACAGATACGCAGTATTTT. It is translated as CASRGLKSTDTQYF.

This rearrangement joins TRBV15 to TRBJ2-7; no clear D gene. The CDR3 loop spans 13 amino acids. Deletions cut 1 base from V and 4 bases from J, with 8 bases between. Germline V CDR1 and CDR2: LNHNV, YYDKDF (reference sequence). This CDR3 is CATSRGTRYEQYF. The CDR3 region has the DNA TGTGCCACCAGCAGAGGGACCCGATACGAGCAGTACTTC.

The chain links TRBV30 to TRBJ2-1; D is unclear. This CDR3 is 14 amino acids long. Germline assignment: CDR1 GTSNPN and CDR2 SVGIG (reference sequence). V was pared by 3 bases and J by 7 bases, with 16 bases between. The CDR3 nucleotides read TGTGCCTGGAGGCCGGACCAGAATTGTAATGAGCAGTTCTTC. It yields the protein CAWRPDQNCNEQFF. The full variable domain, its missing parts supplied by reference TRBV30 and TRBJ2-1, is SQTIHQWPATLVQPVGSPLSLECTVEGTSNPNLYWYRQAAGRGLQLLFYSVGIGQISSEVPQNLSASRPQDRQFILSSKKLLLSDSGFYLCAWRPDQNCNEQFFGPGTRLTVL.

The sample holds many counts of this clonotype. V gene TRBV7-2 combines with J gene TRBJ1-1; D gene uncertain. V shed 4 bases and J shed 6 bases, with 12 bases lying between them. Germline V CDR1 and CDR2: SGHTA, FQGNSA. The length of the CDR3 is 13 residues. The CDR3 reads CASSSRTRSEAFF. CDR3 in DNA: TGTGCCAGCAGCTCTAGGACCCGCTCTGAAGCTTTCTTT.

This clonotype came up many times. V is TRBV5-1 and J is TRBJ2-1; D possibly corresponds to TRBD2 (5 bases). CDR1 is SGHRS, CDR2 YFSETQ, per germline. V lost 0 bases, J lost 5 bases, and 9 bases lay in between. There are 14 residues in the CDR3. The chain's CDR3 is CASSLVEGDNEQFF. CDR3 nucleotides: TGCGCCAGCAGCTTGGTAGAGGGTGACAATGAGCAGTTCTTC.

The chain employs TRBV9 and TRBJ1-2; TRBD1 is a possible D gene (5 bases). The CDR3 is made up of 18 amino acids. Germline assignment: CDR1 SGDLS and CDR2 YYNGEE. V gave up 0 bases and J gave up 4 bases, with 22 bases separating them. CDR3 amino acids: CASSVGGRRYSRSYGYTF. DNA of the CDR3: TGTGCCAGCAGCGTAGGGGGGAGACGATACTCTAGGAGCTATGGCTACACCTTC.

This clonotype has ten or more counts. The CDR3: CASSQKVVREGTDTQYF. The CDR3 coding sequence is TGTGCCAGCAGTCAGAAGGTTGTCAGGGAGGGCACAGATACGCAGTATTTT. The gene calls are TRBV7-9 and TRBJ2-3; a possible D gene is TRBD2 (6 bases). The germline V gene encodes CDR1 SEHNR and CDR2 FQNEAQ (reference sequence). V lost 6 bases to trimming and J lost 1 base, with 20 bases between them. This CDR3 is built from 17 residues.

This clonotype was picked up many times. The rearrangement joins TRBV20-1 to TRBJ2-1; TRBD1 might be the D (6 bases). Germline CDR1 reads DFQATT; CDR2 reads SNEGSKA (reference sequence). CDR3 length: 13 residues. CDR3 protein: CSAFPDRLNEQFF. The CDR3 nucleotides read TGCAGCGCTTTCCCCGACAGGCTGAATGAGCAGTTCTTC.

The rearrangement joins TRBV12-3 or TRBV12-4 to TRBJ1-3; 7 bases are shared with TRBD1. Trimming removed 3 bases from V and 4 bases from J; junction bases left unmatched: 12. CDR3 length: 17 amino acids. CDR3 loop: CASSFPGGRSSGNTIYF. CDR3 nucleotides: TGTGCCAGCAGTTTTCCAGGGGGAAGATCTTCCGGAAACACCATATATTTT.

The chain uses TRBV19 and TRBJ1-1, with D perhaps matching TRBD1 (5 bases). V lost 11 bases and J 0 bases, leaving 10 bases between the germline ends. This CDR3 is 12 amino acids long. The germline V gene has CDR1 LNHDA and CDR2 SQIVND (reference sequence). The CDR3, as DNA: TGTGCCGTAGCAGGGTTGAACACTGAAGCTTTCTTT. Amino acid sequence: CAVAGLNTEAFF.

This clonotype was detected many times. J is TRBJ2-7 and V is TRBV12-3 or TRBV12-4; D ambiguous. This CDR3 has 14 residues. V lost 5 bases, J lost 1 base, and 12 bases lay in between. For the CDR3, the DNA is TGTGCCAGCAGTCAGCATGCCGTATCCTACGAGCAGTACTTC. This sequence encodes CASSQHAVSYEQYF.

The chain couples TRBV20-1 to TRBJ1-5, with no clear D. From germline, CDR1 is DFQATT and CDR2 SNEGSKA (reference sequence). V was pared by 7 bases and J by 0 bases, with 13 bases between. The CDR3 is made up of 14 amino acids. In DNA form, the CDR3 reads TGCAGTGGAAAACAAGGAAATAGCAATCAGCCCCAGCATTTT. Protein sequence: CSGKQGNSNQPQHF.

This clonotype was observed a few times. The V and J genes are TRBV18 and TRBJ2-3; unclear D gene. Germline assignment: CDR1 KGHSH and CDR2 LQKENI. This CDR3 is built from 16 residues. Trimming took off 3 bases at V and 2 bases at J, with 15 bases between the two ends. CDR3 sequence: CASSPIPPQYTDTQYF. Here the CDR3 DNA reads TGTGCCAGCTCACCTATTCCACCTCAGTACACAGATACGCAGTATTTT.

The rearrangement links TRBV5-6 to TRBJ2-3, with 7 bases lining up with TRBD1. This CDR3 has 16 residues. The germline V gene encodes CDR1 SGHDT and CDR2 YYEEEE. J was trimmed by 0 bases and V by 1 base; bases with no gene match: 5. CDR3: CASSLKGAISTDTQYF. Written as DNA, the CDR3 is TGTGCCAGCAGCTTGAAGGGGGCGATTAGCACAGATACGCAGTATTTT.

V usage is TRBV28 and J usage is TRBJ2-1; possible D gene TRBD2, 6 bases. This CDR3 is built from 18 residues. Looked up from germline, CDR1 is MDHEN and CDR2 is SYDVKM. Trimming shortened V by 3 bases and J by 5 bases, and 23 bases separated the two germline ends. The CDR3: CASSFPKLTPGLNNEQFF. The CDR3 coding sequence is TGTGCCAGCAGTTTCCCCAAACTTACCCCGGGACTTAACAATGAGCAGTTCTTC.

The sample holds many counts of this clonotype. The rearrangement uses TRBV6-1 and TRBJ2-7, with 9 bases fitting TRBD1. CDR3 length equals 15 residues. V lost 5 bases, J lost 1 base, and 6 bases stayed unmatched. CDR1 is MNHNS and CDR2 is SASEGT in the germline V gene. CDR3 DNA sequence: TGTGCCAGCAGTTATGGTGGGACAGGGTCCTACGAGCAGTACTTC. It translates to CASSYGGTGSYEQYF.

In this sample, this clonotype turned up a few times. The gene calls are TRBV12-3 or TRBV12-4 and TRBJ2-7; the match to TRBD1 covers 7 bases. V shed 8 bases, J shed 0 bases, and the junction held 7 bases outside the gene matches. The CDR3 covers 14 residues. This chain's CDR3 is CASPFRGISYEQYF. DNA of the CDR3: TGTGCCAGCCCCTTCAGGGGGATCTCCTACGAGCAGTACTTC.

The sample holds a few counts of this clonotype. The rearrangement uses TRBV4-2 and TRBJ2-2; D unresolved. V lost 3 bases to trimming and J lost 7 bases, with 12 bases between them. The length of the CDR3 is 14 residues. Germline CDR1 LGHNA, CDR2 YNFKEQ. DNA of the CDR3: TGTGCCAGCAGCCACAATACAGTGGGCGGGGAGCTGTTTTTT. Its translation: CASSHNTVGGELFF.

This clonotype has a count of ten or more. This sequence joins TRBV5-1 and TRBJ1-6; 8 bases line up with TRBD1. Germline CDR1 reads SGHRS; CDR2 reads YFSETQ. Trimming removed 4 bases from V and 5 bases from J; junction bases left unmatched: 5. The CDR3 extends over 15 amino acids. CDR3: CASSPQGANNSPLHF. CDR3 DNA: TGCGCCAGCAGCCCCCAGGGGGCGAATAATTCACCCCTCCACTTT.

Turning to this clonotype: The junction shows a germline mismatch at one end, possibly a read error. This sequence joins TRBV12-3 or TRBV12-4 and TRBJ2-1, with 11 bases identical to TRBD2. The CDR3 covers 14 residues. CDR3 nucleotides: TGTGCCAGCAGTCTAGCGGGAGGTTGGAATGAGCAGTTCTTC. It is translated as CASSLAGGWNEQFF.

This clonotype was counted a few times. J is TRBJ1-1 and V is TRBV29-1; no clear D. Germline V gene lookup returns CDR1 SQVTM and CDR2 ANQGSEA. V lost 5 bases and J lost 5, with 12 bases in between. The length of the CDR3 is 12 residues. The CDR3 is CSVRRRETEAFF. The CDR3 region has the DNA TGCAGCGTTCGACGGAGAGAAACTGAAGCTTTCTTT. Using reference TRBV29-1 and TRBJ1-1 for the parts outside the CDR3, the full variable domain is SAVISQKPSRDICQRGTSLTIQCQVDSQVTMMFWYRQQPGQSLTLIATANQGSEATYESGFVIDKFPISRPNLTFSTLTVSNMSPEDSSIYLCSVRRRETEAFFGQGTRLTVV.

This clonotype was observed at least ten times. The chain links TRBV12-5 to TRBJ2-5; 9 nucleotides align to TRBD1. After removal of 5 bases from V and 5 bases from J, the junction contained 9 bases not matched to a gene. CDR1 is LGHNT and CDR2 is FRNRAP in the germline V gene. CDR3 length equals 15 residues. This chain's CDR3 is CASGVPGQGGETQYF. The CDR3 coding sequence is TGTGCTAGTGGTGTCCCGGGACAGGGTGGCGAGACCCAGTACTTC.

This clonotype was detected many times. The DNA of the CDR3 is TGTGCCAGCAGTTGGGACAGAAGCTTCCAAGAGACCCAGTACTTC. Its translation is CASSWDRSFQETQYF. This chain joins TRBV6-1 and TRBJ2-5; 7 bases match TRBD1. The CDR3 runs to 15 residues. Germline lookup yields CDR1 MNHNS and CDR2 SASEGT. V lost 5 bases to trimming and J lost 1 base; unmatched junction nucleotides: 7.

This clonotype was seen ten or more times. At one of its ends the junction is not consistent with the germline gene, which may arise from a read error. The chain carries TRBV7-7 and TRBJ2-2; D tentatively fits TRBD1 or TRBD2 (5 bases each). CDR3 length: 16 amino acids. Germline V lookup: CDR1 SSHAT, CDR2 FNYEAQ (reference sequence). Here the CDR3 reads CASSFAPNRGAGELFF. The CDR3 DNA sequence: TGTGCTAGCAGCTTCGCCCCGAACCGAGGGGCCGGGGAGCTGTTTTTT.